Here is one T cell receptor beta chain with its context. Repertoires were generated with immunoSEQ multiplex PCR, while TCRdb's copy carries only in-frame clones and drops some. The sample has some 150,000 clones, roughly 89% seen once. The sample originates from a study of blood T cell repertoires in COVID-19. Study background: There were acute and convalescent COVID-19 samples, and they came from the United States, Italy and Spain.

The CDR3 has 15 residues. With V trimmed by 4 bases and J by 1 base, 5 bases remained unmatched. Per germline, CDR1 ENHRY and CDR2 SYGVKD. This rearrangement joins TRBV10-3 to TRBJ2-5; 8 bases are shared with TRBD2. Sequenced input: peripheral blood. The sequence came from a woman aged 55-69 years who had recovered from COVID-19. Here the CDR3 reads CAISVSLAAQETQYF. The CDR3 DNA follows: TGTGCCATCAGTGTTTCACTAGCGGCCCAAGAGACCCAGTACTTC.